The 30 T cell receptor beta chains in this list originate from one sample, sequenced in a study of T cells in Graves' hyperthyroidism and ophthalmopathy. The TCR beta CDR3 regions underwent amplification using RNA transcripts as the source. The study used the HTBI primer set for a first-round RT-PCR of the TCR CDR3. TCRdb reprocessed the multiplex PCR reads with MiXCR, giving one entry per CDR3 protein. The sample lists roughly 500,000 distinct CDR3 sequences, approximately 14% occurring once. Sequenced input: blood. The receptors were gathered from a woman in her 30s with Graves' hyperthyroidism that later progressed to Graves' ophthalmopathy.

This clonotype was seen more than once but under ten times. The gene calls are TRBV5-1 and TRBJ2-2; D gene uncertain. V was cut by 0 bases and J by 9 bases, with 15 bases left in between. Germline V CDR1 and CDR2: SGHRS, YFSETQ. The CDR3 runs to 15 residues. CDR3 bases: TGCGCCAGCAGCTTGGATGCGTTAGGTTCCAGGGAGCTGTTTTTT. This gives the protein CASSLDALGSRELFF.

Details on this clonotype: A much larger clone lies one base from this, so it may be a read error. The chain joins TRBV9 to TRBJ2-1, with D maybe TRBD2 (6 bases). The V gene lost 8 bases and the J gene lost 1 base, with 19 bases spanning the gap. CDR3 length equals 16 residues. Germline CDR1 and CDR2: SGDLS and YYNGEE. The CDR3 nucleotides read TGTGCCAGACAACCACCGGGAGCGGCTTCCTACAATGAGCAGTTCTTC. Translation: CARQPPGAASYNEQFF.

This clonotype was found many times. The chain recombines TRBV6-2 or TRBV6-3 with TRBJ2-1; the match to TRBD2 covers 13 bases. The length of the CDR3 is 18 residues. After removal of 4 bases from V and 0 bases from J, the junction contained 6 bases not matched to a gene. Germline V gene data show CDR1 as MNHEY and CDR2 as SVGEGT. CDR3 amino acids: CASSFPRTSGSSYNEQFF. CDR3 sequence (DNA): TGTGCCAGCAGTTTTCCTAGGACTAGCGGGAGCTCCTACAATGAGCAGTTCTTC.

This clonotype was detected ten times or more. The genes are TRBV19 and TRBJ1-5, with D unresolved. V dropped 7 bases and J dropped 0 bases, with 13 bases sitting between them. The CDR3 extends over 15 amino acids. The germline V gene has CDR1 LNHDA and CDR2 SQIVND (reference sequence). DNA for the CDR3: TGTGCCAGTAAGGAGAATTGGGTTAGCAATCAGCCCCAGCATTTT. Translation: CASKENWVSNQPQHF.

This clonotype has a count of ten or more. The V call is TRBV12-3 or TRBV12-4, the J call TRBJ2-7; no reliable D call. The CDR3 is made up of 12 amino acids. Trimming cost V 6 bases and J 4 bases, with 10 bases left between them. CDR3 bases: TGTGCCAGCAGCCCCGCTCAGTACGAGCAGTACTTC. Its translation is CASSPAQYEQYF.

In its sample, this clonotype was seen many times. This chain links TRBV11-2 with TRBJ1-6, with D possibly matching TRBD1 (5 bases). The germline V gene has CDR1 SGHAT and CDR2 FQNNGV. The CDR3 runs 15 residues. Trimming shortened V by 4 bases and J by 6 bases, and 13 bases separated the two germline ends. Here the CDR3 DNA reads TGTGCCAGCAGCTCCTGGAAGACAGTTAATTCACCCCTCCACTTT. This encodes CASSSWKTVNSPLHF.

Ten or more counts support this clonotype. The CDR3 protein is CATSIPGRNEQFF. The CDR3 nucleotides read TGTGCCACCTCAATCCCGGGGCGCAATGAGCAGTTCTTC. The chain employs TRBV24-1 and TRBJ2-1; either TRBD1 or TRBD2 may supply D (5 bases each). The CDR3 has 13 amino acids. Germline V gives CDR1 KGHDR, CDR2 SFDVKD. Trimming removed 9 bases at V and 6 bases at J, with 14 bases between.

There are many counts of this clonotype. This chain links TRBV20-1 with TRBJ2-3; TRBD2 agrees at 11 bases. Germline CDR1 is DFQATT and CDR2 is SNEGSKA (reference sequence). Unmatched junction bases numbered 11, after V lost 6 bases and J lost 0 bases. This CDR3 contains 17 residues. CDR3 sequence (DNA): TGCAGTGCGCTGACTAGCGGGAAGGTCCGGAGCACAGATACGCAGTATTTT. The encoded protein is CSALTSGKVRSTDTQYF.

This clonotype has ten or more counts. The rearrangement links TRBV3-1 to TRBJ1-6; D unresolved. This CDR3 has 14 amino acids. Germline CDR1 is LGHDT and CDR2 is YNNKEL (reference sequence). The germline V and J ends were trimmed by 5 bases and 8 bases, with 13 bases remaining between them. CDR3 region: CASSVDGSYSPLHF. DNA for the CDR3: TGTGCCAGCAGCGTCGACGGGTCTTATTCACCCCTCCACTTT.

This clonotype has just a few counts. The chain employs TRBV7-2 and TRBJ2-7; D gene unclear. V lost 1 base, J lost 5 bases, and 9 bases lay in between. The CDR3 is 13 amino acids. Germline V gives CDR1 SGHTA, CDR2 FQGNSA. CDR3 sequence: CASSLVRFDEQYF. DNA of the CDR3: TGTGCCAGCAGCTTAGTGAGATTCGACGAGCAGTACTTC.

The gene calls are TRBV9 and TRBJ2-2; tentatively, D is TRBD1 or TRBD2 (6 bases each). V was clipped by 6 bases and J by 5 bases, with 17 bases between them. This CDR3 comprises 15 residues. Per the germline V gene, CDR1 is SGDLS and CDR2 is YYNGEE. Here the CDR3 DNA reads TGTGCCAGCACCGTCGGGGGCCTGGGTACCGGGGAGCTGTTTTTT. This encodes CASTVGGLGTGELFF.

This clonotype turned up a few times. This CDR3 is CASSTGVVLAGGPGNEQFF. In nucleotides, the CDR3 is TGTGCCAGTAGTACGGGGGTGGTGCTAGCGGGAGGGCCAGGGAATGAGCAGTTCTTC. The chain recombines TRBV19 with TRBJ2-1, with 12 bases fitting TRBD2. CDR1 is LNHDA and CDR2 is SQIVND in the germline V gene (reference sequence). Trimming at V came to 4 bases and at J to 7 bases, leaving 17 bases not matched to a gene. The CDR3 totals 19 residues.

The table lists this clonotype with many counts. The chain is built from TRBV12-3 or TRBV12-4 and TRBJ2-4, with TRBD2 identical over 10 bases. With 4 bases clipped from V and 0 bases from J, the junction kept 6 bases outside the gene matches. The CDR3 totals 17 residues. CDR3 sequence reads: CASSSGLADLAKNIQYF. The CDR3 DNA is TGTGCCAGCAGTTCAGGACTAGCGGATCTAGCCAAAAACATTCAGTACTTC.

This clonotype occurred many times. This chain uses TRBV20-1 with TRBJ1-5; D ambiguous. This CDR3 region has 12 residues. Germline CDR1 reads DFQATT; CDR2 reads SNEGSKA (reference sequence). The ends were cut back, 5 bases at V and 2 bases at J, with 7 bases in the middle. CDR3 nucleotides: TGCAGTGCTCCCAGTGGCAATCAGCCCCAGCATTTT. Translated: CSAPSGNQPQHF.

This clonotype was picked up a small number of times. The rearrangement uses TRBV10-2 and TRBJ2-5, with D possibly matching TRBD1 (6 bases). Deletions cut 0 bases from V and 13 bases from J, with 21 bases between. The germline V gene has CDR1 WSHSY and CDR2 SAAADI. The CDR3 runs 15 residues. The CDR3 bases are TGCGCCAGCAGTGAGTCTGGGACACCCGGGCAAGGACCGTACTTC. Translated, it gives CASSESGTPGQGPYF.

This clonotype has only a few counts. The rearrangement uses TRBV4-1 and TRBJ2-3; 8 nucleotides align to TRBD2. The CDR3 loop spans 18 amino acids. Germline values: CDR1 MGHRA, CDR2 YSYEKL. Trimming took 0 bases from V and 3 from J; bases not matched to a gene: 11. Here the CDR3 DNA reads TGCGCCAGCAGCCAAGACTATGGACGGGAGGGCGAAACAGATACGCAGTATTTT. It yields the protein CASSQDYGREGETDTQYF.

This chain joins TRBV7-9 and TRBJ1-2; 7 bases agree with TRBD1. The CDR3 loop spans 15 amino acids. Germline V gene data show CDR1 as SEHNR and CDR2 as FQNEAQ (reference sequence). The ends lost 5 bases at V and 1 base at J; junction bases unmatched: 7. The CDR3 nucleotides read TGTGCCAGCAGCACCGGGGGACAGCTTAACTATGGCTACACCTTC. Translating it yields CASSTGGQLNYGYTF.

At least ten counts were recorded for this clonotype. The chain uses TRBV12-3 or TRBV12-4 and TRBJ2-6, with TRBD1 matching over 9 bases. V lost 5 bases to trimming and J lost 0 bases; unmatched junction nucleotides: 2. The length of the CDR3 is 16 residues. The CDR3 region has the DNA TGTGCCAGCAGTCCGACAGGGGGCTCTGGGGCCAACGTCCTGACTTTC. It yields the protein CASSPTGGSGANVLTF.

The gene calls are TRBV5-5 and TRBJ1-1, with D hard to call. The CDR3 sequence is 17 residues long. The V end was cut by 1 base, the J end by 0 bases, with 16 bases between. Germline V gene data show CDR1 as SGHKS and CDR2 as YYEKEE (reference sequence). CDR3 sequence (DNA): TGTGCCAGCAGCTTGAGACACCCGCGGCGAATGAACACTGAAGCTTTCTTT. Amino acid sequence: CASSLRHPRRMNTEAFF.

This clonotype was observed many times. The V gene is TRBV18, the J gene TRBJ1-6; 10 nucleotides agree with TRBD1. With V trimmed by 0 bases and J by 9 bases, 2 bases remained unmatched. The CDR3 contains 15 residues. CDR1 and CDR2 from the germline V gene are KGHSH and LQKENI. CDR3 DNA sequence: TGTGCCAGCTCACCACCGGGACAGGGGAGTTCACCCCTCCACTTT. It translates to CASSPPGQGSSPLHF.

This clonotype was seen many times. The chain employs TRBV6-2 or TRBV6-3 and TRBJ1-5; 9 nucleotides agree with TRBD1. V shed 6 bases, J shed 7 bases, and the junction held 10 bases outside the gene matches. The CDR3 extends over 15 amino acids. Germline-derived CDR1 and CDR2 are MNHEY and SVGEGT. The CDR3 here is CASRRGTGKHQPQHF. Here the CDR3 DNA reads TGTGCCAGCAGGAGAGGGACAGGGAAACACCAGCCCCAGCATTTT.

This clonotype was picked up many times. This sequence joins TRBV4-3 and TRBJ1-1, with no clear D. The CDR3 length is 15 residues. V was cut by 0 bases and J by 7 bases, with 15 bases left in between. CDR1 and CDR2 (germline): LGHNA, YSLEER. The CDR3 bases are TGCGCCAGCAGCCAAGATCCCGGACTCCCAGGTGAAGCTTTCTTT. It codes for CASSQDPGLPGEAFF.

This clonotype showed up just a few times. The chain carries TRBV5-5 and TRBJ2-1; 7 bases agree with TRBD2. The CDR3 has 17 residues. The germline CDR1 and CDR2 sequences are SGHKS and YYEKEE (reference sequence). J gave up 4 bases and V 4 bases, and 14 bases lay outside the gene matches. CDR3 residues: CASSPEWGRAAYNEQFF. In DNA, the CDR3 is TGTGCCAGCAGCCCCGAGTGGGGGAGGGCCGCTTACAATGAGCAGTTCTTC.

This chain joins TRBV7-2 and TRBJ1-4; D not resolved. V lost 5 bases, J lost 4 bases, and 11 bases lay in between. The V gene's germline CDR1 is SGHTA and CDR2 FQGNSA. This CDR3 spans 14 amino acids. For the CDR3, the DNA is TGTGCCAGCAGCCTAAGGTTGGGTAATGAAAAACTGTTTTTT. Translated, it gives CASSLRLGNEKLFF.

This clonotype turned up a few times. V is TRBV5-8 and J is TRBJ1-5; D not certain. The germline V gene encodes CDR1 SGHTS and CDR2 YDEGEE. The CDR3 sequence is 13 residues long. With 3 bases removed from V and 3 bases from J, the gap between germline ends came to 7 bases. CDR3 region: CASSYSINQPQHF. The CDR3 DNA reads TGTGCCAGCAGCTACAGCATCAATCAGCCCCAGCATTTT.

This clonotype was picked up a small number of times. This chain joins TRBV27 and TRBJ1-5; D remains unclear. Trimming stripped 1 base from V and 5 bases from J, with 6 bases between. Germline V CDR1 and CDR2: MNHEY, SMNVEV (reference sequence). There are 13 residues in the CDR3. CDR3 sequence: CASSLLIDQPQHF. As DNA, the CDR3 is TGTGCCAGCAGTTTATTGATTGATCAGCCCCAGCATTTT.

This chain uses TRBV5-5 with TRBJ2-7; TRBD1 might be the D (6 bases). Trimming took 0 bases from V and 3 from J, leaving 13 bases between them. The CDR3 totals 15 residues. The germline V gene has CDR1 SGHKS and CDR2 YYEKEE (reference sequence). CDR3 bases: TGTGCCAGCAGCTTGGGTCCAGGGGAAGTCTACGAGCAGTACTTC. Residues: CASSLGPGEVYEQYF.

This clonotype appeared many times. CDR3 sequence: CATQFRGTEAFF. The DNA for the CDR3 is TGTGCCACTCAGTTCAGGGGCACTGAAGCTTTCTTT. This chain joins TRBV28 and TRBJ1-1; the D gene is possibly TRBD1 (6 bases). There are 12 residues in the CDR3. V was clipped by 10 bases and J by 4 bases, with 13 bases between them. Germline CDR1 is MDHEN and CDR2 is SYDVKM.

V gene TRBV29-1 combines with J gene TRBJ2-1, with TRBD2 matching over 12 bases. V was clipped by 5 bases and J by 6 bases; unmatched bases: 5. The CDR3 spans 14 residues. Germline V CDR1 and CDR2: SQVTM, ANQGSEA. The CDR3 DNA follows: TGCAGCGTTTTAGGGACTAGCGGGTCCAATGAGCAGTTCTTC. Amino acids: CSVLGTSGSNEQFF.

This clonotype was observed many times. The chain employs TRBV13 and TRBJ2-5; TRBD1 is a possible D gene (6 bases). Germline CDR1 and CDR2: PRHDT and FYEKMQ (reference sequence). The V end lost 3 bases, the J end lost 2 bases, and 13 bases lay between the germline ends. The CDR3 has 15 amino acids. Written as DNA, the CDR3 is TGTGCCAGCAGCTTTAGACCAGGGGTACAAGAGACCCAGTACTTC. Its translation is CASSFRPGVQETQYF.